This T cell receptor beta chain was found in a study of blood T cell repertoires in COVID-19. On the study more broadly: Samples representing acute and convalescent COVID-19 were sourced from the United States, Italy and Spain. Nucleic acid was either cDNA or gDNA, and it came from T cells, B-cell-depleted T cells, or PBMCs.

Clones were sequenced by immunoSEQ multiplex PCR, and TCRdb holds only the in-frame ones, with some missing. In the table there are 300,000 to 400,000 clones, about 89% of which are singletons. With V trimmed by 5 bases and J by 3 bases, 3 bases remained unmatched. The CDR3 totals 13 residues. Germline values: CDR1 SGHTA, CDR2 FQGNSA. Sequencing input: peripheral blood. This sequence originates from a woman aged 25-40 years with COVID-19, enrolled during active disease. The V and J genes are TRBV7-2 and TRBJ1-2, with TRBD1 matching 7 bases. Written as DNA, the CDR3 is TGTGCCAGCAGCCCTACAGGGGACTATGGCTACACCTTC. Its protein product is CASSPTGDYGYTF.